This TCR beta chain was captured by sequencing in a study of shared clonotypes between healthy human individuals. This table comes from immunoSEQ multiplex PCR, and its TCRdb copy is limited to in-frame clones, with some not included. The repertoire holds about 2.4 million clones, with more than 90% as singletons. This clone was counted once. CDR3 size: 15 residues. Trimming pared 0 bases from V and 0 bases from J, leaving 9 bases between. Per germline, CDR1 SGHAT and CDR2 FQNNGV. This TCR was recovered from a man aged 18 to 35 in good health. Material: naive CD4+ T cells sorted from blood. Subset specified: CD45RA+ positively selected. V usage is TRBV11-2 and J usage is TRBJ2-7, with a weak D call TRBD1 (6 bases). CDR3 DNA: TGTGCCAGCAGCTTAGACGGACAGACCTCCTACGAGCAGTACTTC. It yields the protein CASSLDGQTSYEQYF.